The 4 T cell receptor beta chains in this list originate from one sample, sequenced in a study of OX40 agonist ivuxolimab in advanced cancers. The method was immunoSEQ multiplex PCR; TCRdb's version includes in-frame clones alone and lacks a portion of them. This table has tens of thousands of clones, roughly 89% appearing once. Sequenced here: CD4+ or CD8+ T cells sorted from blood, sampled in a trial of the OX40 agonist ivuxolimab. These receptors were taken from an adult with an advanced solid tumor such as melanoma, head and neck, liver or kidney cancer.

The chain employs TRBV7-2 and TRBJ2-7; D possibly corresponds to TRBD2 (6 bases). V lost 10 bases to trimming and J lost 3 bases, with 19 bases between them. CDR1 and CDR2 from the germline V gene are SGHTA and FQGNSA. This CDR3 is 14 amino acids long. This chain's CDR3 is CATSGGTVLYEQYF. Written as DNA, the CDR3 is TGTGCCACCTCCGGCGGGACTGTTCTCTACGAGCAGTACTTC.

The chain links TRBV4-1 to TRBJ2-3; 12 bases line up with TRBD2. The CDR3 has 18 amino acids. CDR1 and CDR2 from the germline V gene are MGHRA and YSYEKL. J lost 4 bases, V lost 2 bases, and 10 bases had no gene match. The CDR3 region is CASSQSPPTSGSSDTQYF. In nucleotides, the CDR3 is TGCGCCAGCAGCCAATCTCCTCCGACTAGCGGGAGTTCAGATACGCAGTATTTT.

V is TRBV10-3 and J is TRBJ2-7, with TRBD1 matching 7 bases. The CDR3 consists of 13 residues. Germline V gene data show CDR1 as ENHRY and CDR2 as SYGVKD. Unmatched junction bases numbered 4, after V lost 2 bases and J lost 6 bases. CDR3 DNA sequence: TGTGCCATCAGTGAGGCCACAGGGGTCGAGCAGTACTTC. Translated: CAISEATGVEQYF.

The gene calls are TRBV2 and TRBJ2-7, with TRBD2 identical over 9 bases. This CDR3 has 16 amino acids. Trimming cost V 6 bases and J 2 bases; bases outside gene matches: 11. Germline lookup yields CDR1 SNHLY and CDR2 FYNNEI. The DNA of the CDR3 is TGTGCCAGCAGGACGCCACCGGGACTAGCCCCCTACGAGCAGTACTTC. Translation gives CASRTPPGLAPYEQYF.